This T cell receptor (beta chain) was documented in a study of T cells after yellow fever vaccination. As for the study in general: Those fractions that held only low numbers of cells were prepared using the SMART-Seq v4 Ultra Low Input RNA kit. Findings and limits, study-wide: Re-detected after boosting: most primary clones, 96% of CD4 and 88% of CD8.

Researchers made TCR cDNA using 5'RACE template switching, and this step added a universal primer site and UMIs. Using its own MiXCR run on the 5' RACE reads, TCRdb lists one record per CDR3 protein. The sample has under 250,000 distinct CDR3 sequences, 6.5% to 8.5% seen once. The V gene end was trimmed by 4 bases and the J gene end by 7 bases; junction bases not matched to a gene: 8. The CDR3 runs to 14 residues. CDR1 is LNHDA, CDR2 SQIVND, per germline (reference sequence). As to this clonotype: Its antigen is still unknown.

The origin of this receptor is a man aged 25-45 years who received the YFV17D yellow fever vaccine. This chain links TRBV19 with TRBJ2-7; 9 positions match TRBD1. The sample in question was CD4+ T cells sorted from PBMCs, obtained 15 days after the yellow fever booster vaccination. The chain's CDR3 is CASSNQQGAGEQYF. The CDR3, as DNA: TGTGCCAGTAGTAATCAACAGGGGGCGGGTGAGCAGTACTTC. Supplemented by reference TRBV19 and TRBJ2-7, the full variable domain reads DGGITQSPKYLFRKEGQNVTLSCEQNLNHDAMYWYRQDPGQGLRLIYYSQIVNDFQKGDIAEGYSVSREKKESFPLTVTSAQKNPTAFYLCASSNQQGAGEQYFGPGTRLTVT.